This T cell receptor (beta chain) is from a study of post-analysis software for immune sequencing data. Study observations and caveats: In multiple sclerosis, normalized Chao1 diversity was significantly below that of controls. Samples from one preparation batch, clustered by F measure, grouped strongly together. In patients, TRBV5-6, TRBV5-1 and TRBV20-1 belonged to roughly five TRBV segments found more frequently than in controls.

Prepared TCR beta cDNA libraries contained unique molecular identifiers. A single record per CDR3 protein comes from TCRdb applying MiXCR to the PCR reads. The table has a few hundred thousand distinct CDR3 sequences, approximately 46% seen once. With regard to this clonotype: Antigen unknown.

With 5 bases removed from V and 8 bases from J, the gap between germline ends came to 16 bases. The V gene's germline CDR1 is MDHEN and CDR2 SYDVKM. CDR3 length: 15 residues. The rearrangement links TRBV28 to TRBJ1-6, with TRBD1 as a possible D gene (5 bases). The source of this sequence is a girl aged 5 to 17 with multiple sclerosis. Sequences were obtained from blood. The CDR3 is CASSHLGTQHSPLHF. As DNA, the CDR3 is TGTGCCAGCAGTCACCTCGGGACGCAACATTCACCCCTCCACTTT.